The 31 T cell receptor beta chains given below trace back to one sample, sequenced in a study of T cells in Graves' hyperthyroidism and ophthalmopathy. Template material for amplifying TCR beta CDR3 regions consisted of RNA transcripts. With the HTBI primer set, the TCR CDR3 went through a first round of RT-PCR. TCRdb reprocessed the multiplex PCR reads with MiXCR, giving one entry per CDR3 protein. The sample includes approximately 690,000 distinct CDR3 sequences, roughly 15% of them seen just once. The sequenced sample consisted of blood. These receptors came from a woman aged 45-65 years with Graves' ophthalmopathy.

This clonotype was counted only a few times. The J gene is TRBJ1-5, the V gene TRBV19; TRBD1 aligns across 7 bases. V was clipped by 6 bases and J by 1 base; unmatched bases: 6. In germline, CDR1 is LNHDA, CDR2 SQIVND (reference sequence). This CDR3 comprises 15 residues. CDR3 bases: TGTGCCAGTAGCCGGGAGGGGGCCAGCAATCAGCCCCAGCATTTT. It is translated as CASSREGASNQPQHF.

At least ten counts were recorded for this clonotype. The rearrangement links TRBV5-1 to TRBJ2-5; D not certain. The CDR3 loop spans 15 amino acids. Germline assignment: CDR1 SGHRS and CDR2 YFSETQ. The V and J ends lost 4 bases and 7 bases respectively, with 20 bases between them. The CDR3: CASSQGPGNSATQYF. As DNA, the CDR3 is TGCGCCAGCAGCCAAGGTCCCGGAAACAGTGCGACCCAGTACTTC.

This clonotype was found a few times. CDR3 amino acids: CATSRAGRGLHTNTEAFF. DNA for the CDR3: TGTGCCACCAGCAGAGCGGGCAGGGGGCTCCATACTAACACTGAAGCTTTCTTT. This chain connects TRBV15 to TRBJ1-1, with 8 bases identical to TRBD1. Unmatched junction bases numbered 12, after V lost 1 base and J lost 2 bases. From germline, CDR1 is LNHNV and CDR2 YYDKDF (reference sequence). There are 18 residues in the CDR3.

This clonotype has a handful of counts. The rearrangement links TRBV5-1 to TRBJ1-5; D ambiguous. The CDR3 is made up of 15 amino acids. Trimming shortened V by 1 base and J by 0 bases, and 8 bases separated the two germline ends. Germline CDR1 SGHRS, CDR2 YFSETQ. The CDR3 sequence is CASSLSRNSNQPQHF. The CDR3 region has the DNA TGCGCCAGCAGCTTGAGTCGGAATAGCAATCAGCCCCAGCATTTT.

This clonotype has ten or more counts. The chain employs TRBV29-1 and TRBJ2-2; 8 nucleotides agree with TRBD1. The CDR3 has 13 amino acids. Looked up from germline, CDR1 is SQVTM and CDR2 is ANQGSEA. V gave up 7 bases and J gave up 7 bases; unmatched junction bases: 8. The DNA of the CDR3 is TGCAGCGCAGGACAGGGCGGGGACGGGGAGCTGTTTTTT. Its protein product is CSAGQGGDGELFF.

This chain connects TRBV2 to TRBJ2-1; TRBD2 aligns across 14 bases. V trimming: 8 bases; J trimming: 8 bases; junction bases outside the gene matches: 5. CDR3 length: 14 amino acids. Germline V gene lookup returns CDR1 SNHLY and CDR2 FYNNEI. The DNA for the CDR3 is TGTGCCAGCCAGGGACTAGCGGGAGTCCATGAGCAGTTCTTC. This encodes CASQGLAGVHEQFF.

Many counts were recorded for this clonotype. The chain joins TRBV6-2 or TRBV6-3 to TRBJ2-3; D may be TRBD2 (5 bases). The CDR3 has 16 amino acids. Germline V lookup: CDR1 MNHEY, CDR2 SVGEGT. V was shortened by 6 bases and J by 1 base, with 17 bases between the two germline ends. The DNA of the CDR3 is TGTGCCAGCAGCCTTCAAGCGGACTGGCGCACAGATACGCAGTATTTT. Protein product: CASSLQADWRTDTQYF.

This clonotype was counted once. The J gene is TRBJ1-6, the V gene TRBV6-2 or TRBV6-3; D not resolved. The germline V and J ends were trimmed by 8 bases and 10 bases, with 27 bases remaining between them. The germline V gene encodes CDR1 MNHEY and CDR2 SVGEGT. This CDR3 spans 17 amino acids. CDR3 sequence (DNA): TGTGCCAGCGGTCGAGGTGCTGGTCCCAAGTCGTACTCACCCCTCCACTTT. This translates into CASGRGAGPKSYSPLHF.

The chain recombines TRBV7-9 with TRBJ1-2; 8 bases fit TRBD1. V dropped 5 bases and J dropped 1; count of bases not matched to a gene: 12. Germline V gene sequence: CDR1 SEHNR, CDR2 FQNEAQ (reference sequence). This CDR3 is built from 17 residues. The DNA of the CDR3 is TGTGCCAGCAGCCGTCCCGGGACAGGAATTGATAACTATGGCTACACCTTC. It encodes CASSRPGTGIDNYGYTF.

This clonotype was counted many times. This sequence joins TRBV20-1 and TRBJ2-2; 16 nucleotides line up with TRBD2. J was trimmed by 7 bases and V by 4 bases; bases with no gene match: 3. Germline-derived CDR1 and CDR2 are DFQATT and SNEGSKA (reference sequence). The CDR3 covers 15 residues. The CDR3 sequence: CSATGLAGGIGELFF. CDR3 sequence (DNA): TGCAGTGCTACGGGACTAGCGGGAGGGATCGGGGAGCTGTTTTTT.

V gene TRBV7-6 combines with J gene TRBJ2-3, with D possibly matching TRBD1 (5 bases). The CDR3 has 15 amino acids. CDR1 SGHVS and CDR2 FNYEAQ come from the germline V gene. Trimming removed 1 base from V and 3 bases from J, with 11 bases in between. The DNA for the CDR3 is TGTGCCAGCAGCTTAGTCTGGGGCCTGACAGATACGCAGTATTTT. It encodes CASSLVWGLTDTQYF. Filled out from reference TRBV7-6 and TRBJ2-3, the complete variable domain reads GAGVSQSPRYKVTKRGQDVALRCDPISGHVSLYWYRQALGQGPEFLTYFNYEAQQDKSGLPNDRFSAERPEGSISTLTIQRTEQRDSAMYRCASSLVWGLTDTQYFGPGTRLTVL.

The sample holds many counts of this clonotype. The chain recombines TRBV7-9 with TRBJ1-2; 9 positions match TRBD1. Looked up from germline, CDR1 is SEHNR and CDR2 is FQNEAQ (reference sequence). After removal of 0 bases from V and 8 bases from J, the junction contained 4 bases not matched to a gene. CDR3 size: 14 residues. CDR3 nucleotide sequence: TGTGCCAGCAGCTTAGCCGGGACAGGGAACGGCTACACCTTC. It encodes CASSLAGTGNGYTF.

This clonotype occurred many times. V gene TRBV6-2 or TRBV6-3 combines with J gene TRBJ1-5; TRBD1 matches at 7 bases. Trimming at V came to 4 bases and at J to 6 bases, leaving 6 bases not matched to a gene. The V gene's germline CDR1 is MNHEY and CDR2 SVGEGT. There are 14 residues in the CDR3. CDR3 nucleotides: TGTGCCAGCAGTTTACAGGGGACTCCTCAGCCCCAGCATTTT. Amino acids: CASSLQGTPQPQHF.

This clonotype appeared many times. The chain has TRBV28 and TRBJ1-1; 8 positions agree with TRBD1. The CDR3 runs 15 residues. V trimming: 0 bases; J trimming: 5 bases; junction bases outside the gene matches: 5. In germline, CDR1 is MDHEN, CDR2 SYDVKM. The CDR3 protein is CASSLWDTGGTEAFF. CDR3 nucleotide sequence: TGTGCCAGCAGTTTATGGGATACAGGGGGTACTGAAGCTTTCTTT.

A note on this clonotype: A single base separates this from a much larger clone, so it may be a read error. This sequence joins TRBV29-1 and TRBJ2-7, with 7 bases lining up with TRBD1. CDR1 and CDR2 from the germline V gene are SQVTM and ANQGSEA. This CDR3 has 12 amino acids. The chain's CDR3 is CSVVRGTYKQYF. The CDR3 bases are TGCAGCGTTGTCAGGGGGACCTACAAGCAGTACTTC.

This sequence joins TRBV6-2 or TRBV6-3 and TRBJ2-3; 11 bases are a match to TRBD2. The CDR3 extends over 15 amino acids. Germline V CDR1 and CDR2: MNHEY, SVGEGT. V trimming: 6 bases; J trimming: 6 bases; junction bases outside the gene matches: 8. CDR3 protein: CASSYQASGRDTQYF. As DNA, the CDR3 is TGTGCCAGCAGCTATCAAGCTAGCGGGAGGGATACGCAGTATTTT.

Here the CDR3 DNA reads TGTGCCACCAACACAGGGGTAACCGGGGAGCTGTTTTTT. It codes for CATNTGVTGELFF. The V gene is TRBV24-1, the J gene TRBJ2-2, with 7 bases that match TRBD1. V trimming: 8 bases; J trimming: 5 bases; junction bases outside the gene matches: 4. Germline CDR1 KGHDR, CDR2 SFDVKD. The CDR3 is 13 amino acids.

The chain employs TRBV6-2 or TRBV6-3 and TRBJ2-1, with D possibly matching TRBD1 (6 bases). Germline loops: CDR1 MNHEY, CDR2 SVGEGT. The CDR3 has 17 residues. The V end was cut by 6 bases, the J end by 4 bases, with 22 bases between. Here the CDR3 reads CASSPIPTRDKYNEQFF. In nucleotides, the CDR3 is TGTGCCAGCAGCCCAATCCCGACCCGGGACAAGTACAATGAGCAGTTCTTC.

This clonotype has a count of ten or more. In nucleotides, the CDR3 is TGCAGTGCTAGAGATCCCACTAGCGGGACGTTCACAGATACGCAGTATTTT. Amino acid sequence: CSARDPTSGTFTDTQYF. The V gene is TRBV20-1, the J gene TRBJ2-3, with 10 nucleotides matching TRBD2. J lost 2 bases, V lost 0 bases, and 8 bases had no gene match. CDR1 is DFQATT, CDR2 SNEGSKA, per germline (reference sequence). The CDR3 totals 17 residues.

This clonotype was picked up many times. The chain couples TRBV10-1 to TRBJ2-5; D is unclear. The V end lost 6 bases, the J end lost 0 bases, and 11 bases lay between the germline ends. Germline-derived CDR1 and CDR2 are WNHNN and SYGVQD (reference sequence). This CDR3 comprises 14 residues. The CDR3 here is CASRADSDQETQYF. CDR3 bases: TGCGCCAGCAGGGCCGACTCGGACCAAGAGACCCAGTACTTC.

The sample holds many counts of this clonotype. The gene calls are TRBV28 and TRBJ1-5, with D possibly being TRBD1 (5 bases). The CDR3 spans 15 residues. The V and J ends lost 5 bases and 6 bases respectively, with 17 bases between them. Germline assignment: CDR1 MDHEN and CDR2 SYDVKM. The CDR3 sequence: CASSDLAGTGQPQHF. CDR3 nucleotide sequence: TGTGCCAGCAGTGACCTTGCAGGGACCGGTCAGCCCCAGCATTTT. The full variable domain, with the rest looked up from reference TRBV28 and TRBJ1-5, is DVKVTQSSRYLVKRTGEKVFLECVQDMDHENMFWYRQDPGLGLRLIYFSYDVKMKEKGDIPEGYSVSREKKERFSLILESASTNQTSMYLCASSDLAGTGQPQHFGDGTRLSIL.

This clonotype has a count of ten or more. V gene TRBV11-1 combines with J gene TRBJ1-1; 8 nucleotides match TRBD1. The CDR3 contains 17 residues. Per germline, CDR1 SGHAT and CDR2 FQDESV (reference sequence). The V and J ends lost 0 bases and 0 bases, in that order; junction bases with no gene match: 6. Written as DNA, the CDR3 is TGTGCCAGCAGCTTAGCTGGCAGGGGGCTGGTGAACACTGAAGCTTTCTTT. Residues: CASSLAGRGLVNTEAFF.

This clonotype came up many times. V and J are TRBV5-1 and TRBJ2-1; 12 bases fit TRBD2. The CDR3 length is 15 residues. Germline CDR1 is SGHRS and CDR2 is YFSETQ. Losses at the gene ends were 4 bases for V and 5 bases for J; bases not matched to a gene: 4. The DNA of the CDR3 is TGCGCCAGCAGCCACCTAGCGGGAGGGAACAATGAGCAGTTCTTC. Its translation is CASSHLAGGNNEQFF.

In this sample, this clonotype turned up many times. CDR3 in amino acids: CASSSPRQGLTGNTIYF. The CDR3 region has the DNA TGTGCCAGCAGTTCCCCAAGACAGGGGCTAACTGGAAACACCATATATTTT. This chain joins TRBV12-3 or TRBV12-4 and TRBJ1-3, with 8 nucleotides matching TRBD1. CDR3 length: 17 residues. Trimming at V came to 4 bases and at J to 2 bases, leaving 10 bases not matched to a gene.

The V call is TRBV28, the J call TRBJ1-6, with no clear D. The CDR3 runs to 13 residues. Trimming left V 0 bases short and J 9 bases short, with 6 bases between. Per the germline V gene, CDR1 is MDHEN and CDR2 is SYDVKM. CDR3 sequence: CASSLWGASPLHF. The CDR3, as DNA: TGTGCCAGCAGTTTATGGGGTGCTTCACCCCTCCACTTT.

In its sample, this clonotype was seen many times. The V gene is TRBV7-6, the J gene TRBJ2-5; 7 bases line up with TRBD2. Trimming removed 1 base from V and 2 bases from J; junction bases left unmatched: 4. This CDR3 has 15 amino acids. Germline assignment: CDR1 SGHVS and CDR2 FNYEAQ. The CDR3 DNA sequence: TGTGCCAGCAGCTTAGAACTAGCGAGACAAGAGACCCAGTACTTC. Residues: CASSLELARQETQYF.

The V call is TRBV28, the J call TRBJ2-1, with 9 bases aligning to TRBD2. V shed 4 bases, J shed 3 bases, and the junction held 7 bases outside the gene matches. Germline CDR1 is MDHEN and CDR2 is SYDVKM. This CDR3 has 16 amino acids. The CDR3 protein is CASSSVAGVSYNEQFF. As DNA, the CDR3 is TGTGCCAGCAGTTCCGTAGCGGGAGTAAGCTACAATGAGCAGTTCTTC.

This clonotype was counted a few times. The rearrangement uses TRBV18 and TRBJ2-1; weak D call: TRBD2 (6 bases). Trimming cost V 1 base and J 0 bases, with 10 bases left between them. The CDR3 consists of 16 residues. Germline-derived CDR1 and CDR2 are KGHSH and LQKENI. CDR3 region: CASSPRAGYSYNEQFF. As DNA, the CDR3 is TGTGCCAGCTCACCACGTGCGGGATACTCCTACAATGAGCAGTTCTTC.

At least ten counts were recorded for this clonotype. The CDR3, as DNA: TGTGCCAGCAGTTTAGCCCGTGTAACTAATGAGCAGTTCTTC. Protein sequence: CASSLARVTNEQFF. The chain has TRBV12-3 or TRBV12-4 and TRBJ2-1; D remains unclear. The CDR3 runs to 14 residues. V gave up 0 bases and J gave up 7 bases, with 10 bases separating them.

This clonotype was counted at least ten times. This chain connects TRBV28 to TRBJ2-1; D is possibly TRBD2 (5 bases). The germline V and J ends were trimmed by 3 bases and 8 bases, with 26 bases remaining between them. The CDR3 sequence is 18 residues long. From germline, CDR1 is MDHEN and CDR2 SYDVKM. Here the CDR3 reads CASSFSSRGPPRWDEQFF. CDR3 sequence (DNA): TGTGCCAGCAGTTTTTCGAGCCGGGGTCCCCCCAGATGGGATGAGCAGTTCTTC.

The chain recombines TRBV19 with TRBJ1-4; D is uncertain. This CDR3 comprises 16 residues. Germline CDR1 and CDR2: LNHDA and SQIVND (reference sequence). V shed 4 bases and J shed 0 bases, with 12 bases lying between them. Here the CDR3 DNA reads TGTGCCAGTAGTACGCCCTTATCCCCAACTAATGAAAAACTGTTTTTT. This gives the protein CASSTPLSPTNEKLFF.